This TCR beta chain emerged from a study of patients and donors after allogeneic stem cell transplantation. Each CDR3 protein is one row after TCRdb ran MiXCR on the RT-PCR reads. The sample consists of around 29,000 distinct CDR3 sequences, 35% to 40% of them appearing once. V was cut by 1 base and J by 3 bases, with 13 bases left in between. The germline V gene has CDR1 LGHNA and CDR2 YSLEER. CDR3 length: 16 residues. The table lists this clonotype with a few counts. The specimen was blood, either unsorted or a sorted T cell fraction (not recorded which). The genes are TRBV4-3 and TRBJ2-1, with D possibly matching TRBD2 (6 bases). This TCR came from a human donor who was either an allogeneic HSCT recipient or a stem cell or donor lymphocyte infusion donor (not recorded which). It is not recorded whose cells these are; they may come from a transplant donor. The CDR3 nucleotides are TGCGCCAGCAGCCAAGCTCGGGACTTAAACTACAATGAGCAGTTCTTC. It specifies CASSQARDLNYNEQFF.